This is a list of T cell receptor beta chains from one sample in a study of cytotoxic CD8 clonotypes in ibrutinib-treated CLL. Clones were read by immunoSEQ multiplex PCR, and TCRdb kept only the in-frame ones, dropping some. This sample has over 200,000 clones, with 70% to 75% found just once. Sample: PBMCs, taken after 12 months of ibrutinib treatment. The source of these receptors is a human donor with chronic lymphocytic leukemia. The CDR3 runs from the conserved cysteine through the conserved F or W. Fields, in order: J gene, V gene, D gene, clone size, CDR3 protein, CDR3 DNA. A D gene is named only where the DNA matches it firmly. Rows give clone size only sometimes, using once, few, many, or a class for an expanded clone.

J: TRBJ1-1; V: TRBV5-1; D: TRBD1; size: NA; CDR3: CASSLRPGTGSGTEAFF; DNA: TGCGCCAGCAGCTTACGTCCCGGGACAGGTTCGGGCACTGAAGCTTTCTTT
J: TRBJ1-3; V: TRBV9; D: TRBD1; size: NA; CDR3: CASSARQGGQGRIYF; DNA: TGTGCCAGCAGCGCTAGACAGGGGGGACAGGGGCGGATATATTTT
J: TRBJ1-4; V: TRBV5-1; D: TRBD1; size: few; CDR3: CASSLGQGAINEKLFF; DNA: TGCGCCAGCAGCCTGGGACAGGGGGCGATTAATGAAAAACTGTTTTTT
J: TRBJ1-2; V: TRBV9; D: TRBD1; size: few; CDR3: CASSVTGTGNGYTF; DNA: TGTGCCAGCAGCGTAACCGGGACAGGGAATGGCTACACCTTC
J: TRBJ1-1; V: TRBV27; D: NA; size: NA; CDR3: CASTMLPGSTEAFF; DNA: TGTGCCAGCACCATGTTGCCGGGGAGCACTGAAGCTTTCTTT
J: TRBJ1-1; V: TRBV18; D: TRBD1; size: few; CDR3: CASSPPGRGLGNTEAFF; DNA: TGTGCCAGCTCACCACCGGGCAGGGGGCTCGGTAACACTGAAGCTTTCTTT
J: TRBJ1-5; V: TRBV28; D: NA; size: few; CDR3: CASSRNTGTWLGQPQHF; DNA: TGTGCCAGCAGCCGTAATACGGGGACCTGGCTGGGTCAGCCCCAGCATTTT
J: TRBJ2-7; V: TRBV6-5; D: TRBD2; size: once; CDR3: CASSSAGTRFGEQYF; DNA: TGTGCCAGCAGTTCGGCCGGGACTAGATTCGGCGAGCAGTACTTC
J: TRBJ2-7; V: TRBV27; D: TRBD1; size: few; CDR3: CASSGQDSSYEQYF; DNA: TGTGCCAGCAGTGGACAGGATAGCTCCTACGAGCAGTACTTC
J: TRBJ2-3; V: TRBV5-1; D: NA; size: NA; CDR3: CASSFVGGPDTQYF; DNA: TGCGCCAGCAGCTTCGTGGGGGGGCCAGATACGCAGTATTTT
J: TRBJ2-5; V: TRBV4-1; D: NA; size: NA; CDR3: CASSQDSAGTQYF; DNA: TGCGCCAGCAGCCAAGATAGTGCTGGGACCCAGTACTTC
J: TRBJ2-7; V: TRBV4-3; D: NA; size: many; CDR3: CASSQDYLLSYEQYF; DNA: TGCGCCAGCAGCCAAGATTATCTCCTCTCCTACGAGCAGTACTTC
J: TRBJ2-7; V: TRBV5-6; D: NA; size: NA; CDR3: CASSSLGTLSYEQYF; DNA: TGTGCCAGCAGCTCACTAGGCACTCTCTCCTACGAGCAGTACTTC
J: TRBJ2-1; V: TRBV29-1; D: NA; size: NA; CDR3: CSVEDNSGYNEQFF; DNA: TGCAGCGTTGAAGATAATAGCGGATACAATGAGCAGTTCTTC
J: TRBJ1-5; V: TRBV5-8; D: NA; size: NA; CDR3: CASSLAGGGVGPQHF; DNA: TGTGCCAGCAGCTTGGCCGGGGGTGGAGTTGGGCCCCAGCATTTT
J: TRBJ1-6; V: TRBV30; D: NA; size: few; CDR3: CAWSVGQGNSSPLHF; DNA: TGTGCCTGGAGTGTGGGGCAGGGAAATAGCTCACCCCTCCACTTT
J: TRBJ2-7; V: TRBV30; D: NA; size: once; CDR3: CAWSLRAIATPYEQYF; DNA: TGTGCCTGGAGTTTGAGGGCTATAGCGACTCCATACGAGCAGTACTTC
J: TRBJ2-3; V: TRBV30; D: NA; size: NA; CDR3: CAWSHGADTQYF; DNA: TGTGCCTGGAGTCACGGGGCCGATACGCAGTATTTT
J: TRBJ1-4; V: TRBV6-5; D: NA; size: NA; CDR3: CASSYSGTQGAEKLFF; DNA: TGTGCCAGCAGTTACTCAGGGACCCAGGGAGCGGAAAAACTGTTTTTT
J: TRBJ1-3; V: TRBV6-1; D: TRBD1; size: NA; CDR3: CASRTGPTPGNTIYF; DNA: TGTGCCAGCAGGACAGGGCCCACCCCTGGAAACACCATATATTTT
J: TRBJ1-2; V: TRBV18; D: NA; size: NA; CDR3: CASSRDRNYGYTF; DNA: TGTGCCAGCTCCCGCGACAGAAACTATGGCTACACCTTC
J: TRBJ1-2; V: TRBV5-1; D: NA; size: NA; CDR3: CASSQPPNRDGYTF; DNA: TGCGCCAGCAGCCAGCCCCCGAACAGAGATGGCTACACCTTC
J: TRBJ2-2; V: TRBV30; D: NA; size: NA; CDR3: CAWSVLSGELFF; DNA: TGTGCCTGGAGTGTACTTAGCGGGGAGCTGTTTTTT
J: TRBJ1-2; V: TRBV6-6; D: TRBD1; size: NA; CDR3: CATQSLGQGAHGYTF; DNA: TGTGCCACCCAGAGCCTGGGACAGGGGGCCCATGGCTACACCTTC
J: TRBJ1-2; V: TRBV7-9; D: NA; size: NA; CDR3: CASIQTGNYGYTF; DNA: TGTGCCAGCATCCAGACGGGGAACTATGGCTACACCTTC
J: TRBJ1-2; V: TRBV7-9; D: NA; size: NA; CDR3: CASSTAPREGYGYTF; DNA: TGTGCCAGCAGTACCGCCCCCAGGGAGGGCTATGGCTACACCTTC
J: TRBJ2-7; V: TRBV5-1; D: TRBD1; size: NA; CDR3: CASSLGDRAPYEQYF; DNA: TGCGCCAGCAGCTTGGGAGACAGGGCTCCCTACGAGCAGTACTTC
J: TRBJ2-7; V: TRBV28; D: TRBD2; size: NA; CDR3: CASKERGGSYEQYF; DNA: TGTGCCAGCAAGGAGCGGGGGGGCTCCTACGAGCAGTACTTC
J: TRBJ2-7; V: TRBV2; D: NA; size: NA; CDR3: CASRVTVYEQYF; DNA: TGTGCCAGCAGGGTGACAGTTTACGAGCAGTACTTC
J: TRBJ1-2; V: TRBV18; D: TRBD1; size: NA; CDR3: CASSPTRQGGGYTF; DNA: TGTGCCAGCTCACCAACCAGACAGGGCGGAGGCTACACCTTC
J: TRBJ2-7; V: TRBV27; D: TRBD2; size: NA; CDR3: CASSLHQGLAGVYEQYF; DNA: TGTGCCAGCAGTTTACACCAGGGACTAGCGGGGGTGTACGAGCAGTACTTC
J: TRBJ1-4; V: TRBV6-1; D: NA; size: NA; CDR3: CASRVLGATNEKLFF; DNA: TGTGCCAGCAGGGTCCTTGGAGCAACTAATGAAAAACTGTTTTTT
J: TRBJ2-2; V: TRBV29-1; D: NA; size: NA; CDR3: CSVQGINTGELFF; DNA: TGCAGCGTCCAGGGCATTAACACCGGGGAGCTGTTTTTT